One and the same sample provided the 5 T cell receptor beta chains below, sequenced in a study of CD4+ T cells in melanoma (dated by TCRdb to the early 2020s). The method was the immunoSEQ multiplex PCR assay. Held by TCRdb, this immuneACCESS table contains in-frame sequences only and omits some clones. Under half of the omission traces to an unresolved V gene where checked; the cause of the rest is unknown. The sample includes thousands of clones, with 60% to 75% observed a single time. The leading ten clones occupy around 15% of the sample. The sequencing input was cells from a culture (not recorded whether cultured in vitro). The receptor source for this set is a human donor with melanoma.

V is TRBV7-9 and J is TRBJ1-4; TRBD1 agrees at 10 bases. Germline trimming cut 2 bases from V and 11 bases from J; bases unmatched to any gene: 5. CDR3 length: 14 residues. Germline V gives CDR1 SEHNR, CDR2 FQNEAQ (reference sequence). CDR3 region: CASSLPSTGGKLFF. The CDR3 DNA sequence: TGTGCCAGCAGCTTACCCTCGACAGGGGGCAAACTGTTTTTT.

The V call is TRBV19, the J call TRBJ2-7; D is perhaps TRBD1 or TRBD2 (5 bases each). Trimming took 7 bases from V and 2 from J, leaving 12 bases between them. Germline V lookup: CDR1 LNHDA, CDR2 SQIVND (reference sequence). This CDR3 comprises 13 residues. DNA for the CDR3: TGTGCCAGTAAAGGGACCGGGACCTACGAGCAGTACTTC. Translating gives CASKGTGTYEQYF.

In this sample, this clone turned up once. The chain links TRBV29-1 to TRBJ1-1; 11 positions agree with TRBD1. CDR1 SQVTM and CDR2 ANQGSEA come from the germline V gene. J lost 4 bases, V lost 7 bases, and 2 bases had no gene match. CDR3 length: 12 amino acids. The CDR3 loop reads CSGGQGATEAFF. CDR3 in DNA: TGCAGCGGCGGACAGGGGGCCACTGAAGCTTTCTTT.

This clone was seen once. The V gene is TRBV21-1, the J gene TRBJ2-7; the DNA was not used to check the table's D call, TRBD1. TRBV21-1 is a pseudogene. The CDR3 spans 12 residues. CDR3 amino acids: CARTGGAYEQYF. As DNA, the CDR3 is TGTGCCAGGACAGGGGGCGCCTACGAGCAGTACTTC.

The CDR3 sequence is CASSFETGNTEAFF. CDR3 bases: TGTGCCAGCAGCTTCGAGACAGGGAACACTGAAGCTTTCTTT. The chain joins TRBV5-6 to TRBJ1-1; D is possibly TRBD1 (6 bases). The V end was cut by 2 bases, the J end by 1 base, with 9 bases between. Germline loops: CDR1 SGHDT, CDR2 YYEEEE. This CDR3 comprises 14 residues. The variable domain in full, with the rest retrieved from reference TRBV5-6 and TRBJ1-1, is DAGVTQSPTHLIKTRGQQVTLRCSPKSGHDTVSWYQQALGQGPQFIFQYYEEEERQRGNFPDRFSGHQFPNYSSELNVNALLLGDSALYLCASSFETGNTEAFFGQGTRLTVV.